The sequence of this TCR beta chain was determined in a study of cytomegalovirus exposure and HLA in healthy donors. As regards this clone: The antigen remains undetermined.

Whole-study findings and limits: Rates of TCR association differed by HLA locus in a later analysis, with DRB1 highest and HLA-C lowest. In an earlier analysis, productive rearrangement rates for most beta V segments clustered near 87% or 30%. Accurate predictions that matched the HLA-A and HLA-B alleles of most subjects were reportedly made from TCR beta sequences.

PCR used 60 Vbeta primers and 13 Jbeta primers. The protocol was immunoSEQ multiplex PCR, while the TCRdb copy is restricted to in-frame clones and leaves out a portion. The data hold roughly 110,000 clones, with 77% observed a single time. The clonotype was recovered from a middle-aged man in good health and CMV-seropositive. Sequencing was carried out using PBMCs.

The CDR3 nucleotides read TGTGCCAGCAGCTTAGATCCAGGGGTCGGCTACACCTTC. It codes for CASSLDPGVGYTF. The chain is built from TRBV7-9 and TRBJ1-2; TRBD1 might be the D (6 bases). The V gene's germline CDR1 is SEHNR and CDR2 FQNEAQ (reference sequence). CDR3 length: 13 residues. V lost 1 base and J 8 bases, leaving 11 bases between the germline ends. The full variable domain, its missing parts supplied by reference TRBV7-9 and TRBJ1-2, is DTGVSQNPRHKITKRGQNVTFRCDPISEHNRLYWYRQTLGQGPEFLTYFQNEAQLEKSRLLSDRFSAERPKGSFSTLEIQRTEQGDSAMYLCASSLDPGVGYTFGSGTRLTVV.